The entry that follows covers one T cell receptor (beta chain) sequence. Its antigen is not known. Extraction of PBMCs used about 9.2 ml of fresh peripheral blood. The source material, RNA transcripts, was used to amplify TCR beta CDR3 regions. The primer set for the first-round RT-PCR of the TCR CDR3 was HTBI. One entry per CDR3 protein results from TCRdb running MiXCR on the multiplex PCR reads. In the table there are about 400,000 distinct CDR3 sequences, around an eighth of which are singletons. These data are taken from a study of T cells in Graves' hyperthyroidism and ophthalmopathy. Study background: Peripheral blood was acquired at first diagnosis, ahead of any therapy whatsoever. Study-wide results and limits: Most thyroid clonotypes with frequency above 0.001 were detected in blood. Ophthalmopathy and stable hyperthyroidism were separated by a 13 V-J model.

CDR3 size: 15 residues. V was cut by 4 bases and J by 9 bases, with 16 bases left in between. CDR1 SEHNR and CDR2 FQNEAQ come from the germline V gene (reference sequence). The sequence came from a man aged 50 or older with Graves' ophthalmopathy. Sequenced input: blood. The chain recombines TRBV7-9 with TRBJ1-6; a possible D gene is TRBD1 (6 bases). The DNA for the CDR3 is TGTGCCAGCAGCTCGTCAGAAGGGGGAGGTTCACCCCTCCACTTT. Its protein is CASSSSEGGGSPLHF.